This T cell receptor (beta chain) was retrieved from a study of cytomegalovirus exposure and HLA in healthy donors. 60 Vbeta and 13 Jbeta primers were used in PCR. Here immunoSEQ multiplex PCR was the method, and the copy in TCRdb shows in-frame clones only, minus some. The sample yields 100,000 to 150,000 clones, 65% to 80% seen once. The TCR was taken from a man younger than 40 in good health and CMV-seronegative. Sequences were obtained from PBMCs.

The CDR3 DNA reads TGCGCCAGCAGTTCGACACAGAGCTCCTATAATTCACCCCTCCACTTT. Protein: CASSSTQSSYNSPLHF. This sequence joins TRBV5-1 and TRBJ1-6; D remains unclear. This CDR3 region has 16 residues. The V end was cut by 5 bases, the J end by 0 bases, with 12 bases between. CDR1 is SGHRS and CDR2 is YFSETQ in the germline V gene.